Listed here are 25 T cell receptor beta chains from one sample, sequenced in a study of cytomegalovirus exposure and HLA in healthy donors. The study ran its PCR with 60 Vbeta and 13 Jbeta primers. Only in-frame clones appear in the TCRdb table, and some are missing; sequencing was by immunoSEQ multiplex PCR. The repertoire has about 65,000 clones, 62% of them found once; the top ten carry 2.8%. The source material was PBMCs. Source of these receptors: a man aged 30 to 39 in good health and CMV-seronegative.

This clone was counted once. This chain connects TRBV6-1 to TRBJ2-5, with D perhaps matching TRBD1 (7 bases). This CDR3 contains 15 residues. V lost 7 bases and J 1 base, leaving 16 bases between the germline ends. The germline CDR1 and CDR2 sequences are MNHNS and SASEGT. In DNA, the CDR3 is TGTGCCAGCACCACGACAGGGAGGCGCCAAGAGACCCAGTACTTC. Translated: CASTTTGRRQETQYF.

The chain has TRBV14 and TRBJ2-7, with D perhaps matching TRBD2 (6 bases). CDR1 is SGHDN, CDR2 FVKESK, per germline. CDR3 length: 17 residues. Deletions cut 3 bases from V and 0 bases from J, with 18 bases between. DNA of the CDR3: TGTGCCAGCAGCCAGCGGGACCGTCGACCAAGCTCCTACGAGCAGTACTTC. It translates to CASSQRDRRPSSYEQYF.

In this sample, this clone turned up a few times. The DNA for the CDR3 is TGTGCCAGCAGCTTATCTAGCGGGGGCTACAATGAGCAGTTCTTC. Translating gives CASSLSSGGYNEQFF. The chain carries TRBV9 and TRBJ2-1; TRBD2 agrees at 10 bases. Germline V gene lookup returns CDR1 SGDLS and CDR2 YYNGEE. The junction had 4 bases not matched to a gene; V was cut back by 4 bases and J by 3 bases. This CDR3 has 15 residues.

The chain recombines TRBV30 with TRBJ2-7; a possible D gene is TRBD2 (6 bases). In germline, CDR1 is GTSNPN, CDR2 SVGIG (reference sequence). Trimming stripped 2 bases from V and 2 bases from J, with 19 bases between. CDR3 length: 16 amino acids. Here the CDR3 DNA reads TGTGCCTGGAGTATAGGAGCGGGTTCACTAGCCTACGAGCAGTACTTC. This gives the protein CAWSIGAGSLAYEQYF. Full variable domain (remainder filled in from reference TRBV30 and TRBJ2-7): SQTIHQWPATLVQPVGSPLSLECTVEGTSNPNLYWYRQAAGRGLQLLFYSVGIGQISSEVPQNLSASRPQDRQFILSSKKLLLSDSGFYLCAWSIGAGSLAYEQYFGPGTRLTVT.

This rearrangement joins TRBV30 to TRBJ1-2; 10 bases line up with TRBD1. The J segment lost 3 bases and the V segment lost 7 bases, leaving 11 bases of the junction unmatched. The CDR3 has 15 amino acids. Looked up from germline, CDR1 is GTSNPN and CDR2 is SVGIG (reference sequence). The CDR3 bases are TGTGCCTTTCCGGGACAGGGGAGCTCGTACTATGGCTACACCTTC. Translating gives CAFPGQGSSYYGYTF.

The gene calls are TRBV30 and TRBJ2-3; D might be TRBD2 (7 bases). Germline-derived CDR1 and CDR2 are GTSNPN and SVGIG (reference sequence). V was pared by 7 bases and J by 3 bases, with 20 bases between. The CDR3 is 15 residues long. The chain's CDR3 is CASTAAGALTDTQYF. In nucleotides, the CDR3 is TGTGCCTCCACGGCTGCGGGGGCCCTGACAGATACGCAGTATTTT.

The chain combines TRBV6-5 with TRBJ1-2; 7 bases fit TRBD1. The CDR3 consists of 16 residues. The germline CDR1 and CDR2 sequences are MNHEY and SVGAGI. The trim removed 4 bases at V and 8 bases at J, leaving 16 bases unmatched. As DNA, the CDR3 is TGTGCCAGCAGTTTAGGGCCGCCCGACAGGGACAAAGGCTACACCTTC. This gives the protein CASSLGPPDRDKGYTF.

The chain has TRBV14 and TRBJ1-5, with D uncertain. The germline gives CDR1 SGHDN, CDR2 FVKESK. Trimming removed 6 bases at V and 0 bases at J, with 6 bases between. The CDR3 has 13 residues. CDR3 nucleotides: TGTGCCAGCAGTCGAGATAGCAATCAGCCCCAGCATTTT. Translating it yields CASSRDSNQPQHF.

This sequence joins TRBV25-1 and TRBJ2-7; weak D call: TRBD1 (5 bases). CDR3 size: 11 residues. Germline loops: CDR1 MGHDK, CDR2 SYGVNS. With 5 bases removed from V and 7 bases from J, the gap between germline ends came to 9 bases. DNA for the CDR3: TGTGCCAGCAGTTGGGGCCGGGAGCAGTACTTC. Translating it yields CASSWGREQYF.

V gene TRBV4-2 combines with J gene TRBJ2-7, with 8 bases fitting TRBD1. The CDR3 extends over 14 amino acids. The ends lost 1 base at V and 4 bases at J; junction bases unmatched: 3. Per the germline V gene, CDR1 is LGHNA and CDR2 is YNFKEQ. The CDR3 DNA is TGTGCCAGCAGCCAAGGGACAGGGCGATACGAGCAGTACTTC. Amino acids: CASSQGTGRYEQYF.

The genes are TRBV7-2 and TRBJ1-2; a weak D match, TRBD1 (5 bases). The CDR3 is 14 residues long. CDR1 and CDR2 from the germline V gene are SGHTA and FQGNSA. Trimming left V 5 bases short and J 8 bases short, with 18 bases between. CDR3 region: CASSLGGGAGGYTF. The CDR3 DNA reads TGTGCCAGCAGCCTAGGTGGAGGGGCCGGGGGCTACACCTTC.

The genes are TRBV25-1 and TRBJ2-2, with D perhaps TRBD2 (5 bases). V lost 1 base and J lost 6, with 12 bases in between. Germline V lookup: CDR1 MGHDK, CDR2 SYGVNS. The CDR3 is 15 residues long. This CDR3 reads CASSEWGRAAGELFF. The DNA of the CDR3 is TGTGCCAGCAGTGAATGGGGTCGAGCGGCCGGGGAGCTGTTTTTT.

This clone has more than one count but fewer than ten. V is TRBV2 and J is TRBJ2-7, with 7 bases aligning to TRBD1. The junction had 4 bases not matched to a gene; V was cut back by 4 bases and J by 4 bases. This CDR3 has 13 amino acids. Per germline, CDR1 SNHLY and CDR2 FYNNEI. Here the CDR3 reads CASSAGTAYEQYF. CDR3 nucleotide sequence: TGTGCCAGCAGTGCGGGGACAGCATACGAGCAGTACTTC.

The gene calls are TRBV5-6 and TRBJ2-1; no clear D. CDR1 is SGHDT and CDR2 is YYEEEE in the germline V gene. The CDR3 runs 15 residues. V lost 0 bases, J lost 0 bases, and 7 bases lay in between. The CDR3 nucleotides are TGTGCCAGCAGCTTGGACTGGAGCTCCTACAATGAGCAGTTCTTC. Translated: CASSLDWSSYNEQFF.

The rearrangement links TRBV5-4 to TRBJ2-1; 8 bases align to TRBD1. CDR1 and CDR2 (germline): SGHNT, YYREEE (reference sequence). This CDR3 has 16 residues. The V and J ends lost 4 bases and 1 base, in that order; junction bases with no gene match: 7. The CDR3: CASSLNRGASYNEQFF. The CDR3 DNA follows: TGTGCCAGCAGCCTAAACAGGGGGGCTTCCTACAATGAGCAGTTCTTC.

The chain uses TRBV7-9 and TRBJ1-4; D uncertain. The CDR3 loop spans 15 amino acids. CDR1 and CDR2 (germline): SEHNR, FQNEAQ (reference sequence). V lost 5 bases and J lost 0, with 10 bases in between. CDR3 loop: CASSLSAATNEKLFF. CDR3 DNA: TGTGCCAGCAGCCTCAGCGCAGCAACTAATGAAAAACTGTTTTTT.

This clone was counted a few times. The chain uses TRBV2 and TRBJ2-2; 11 bases align to TRBD2. V gave up 5 bases and J gave up 5 bases; unmatched junction bases: 1. The germline CDR1 and CDR2 sequences are SNHLY and FYNNEI. The CDR3 length is 14 residues. CDR3 DNA: TGTGCCAGCAGTCGACTAGCGGGGACCGGGGAGCTGTTTTTT. Protein product: CASSRLAGTGELFF.

This clone has just a few counts. The chain recombines TRBV6-5 with TRBJ1-1, with a possible D match to TRBD1 (5 bases). Germline values: CDR1 MNHEY, CDR2 SVGAGI. The CDR3 runs to 14 residues. V was cut by 2 bases and J by 7 bases, with 14 bases left in between. CDR3 DNA sequence: TGTGCCAGCAGTTACCTCAGGGTTTCCGGTGAAGCTTTCTTT. Translated, it gives CASSYLRVSGEAFF.

The rearrangement joins TRBV29-1 to TRBJ2-7, with D possibly matching TRBD1 (6 bases). The V end lost 5 bases, the J end lost 0 bases, and 11 bases lay between the germline ends. The CDR3 runs to 13 residues. Looked up from germline, CDR1 is SQVTM and CDR2 is ANQGSEA. Written as DNA, the CDR3 is TGCAGCGTTACAGCGGACAGCTCCTACGAGCAGTACTTC. As protein: CSVTADSSYEQYF.

V gene TRBV6-6 combines with J gene TRBJ1-2; no definite D call. CDR3 length: 12 amino acids. The germline CDR1 and CDR2 sequences are MNHNY and SVGAGI (reference sequence). The germline V and J ends were trimmed by 5 bases and 4 bases, with 8 bases remaining between them. The CDR3 nucleotides read TGTGCCAGCAGTCTAGAGAGCTATGGCTACACCTTC. The encoded protein is CASSLESYGYTF.

This chain links TRBV9 with TRBJ2-7; D is perhaps TRBD1 (5 bases). Germline-derived CDR1 and CDR2 are SGDLS and YYNGEE. Trimming cost V 4 bases and J 3 bases, with 11 bases left between them. The CDR3 has 13 residues. The chain's CDR3 is CASSSTDNYEQYF. The CDR3 DNA reads TGTGCCAGCAGCTCCACGGACAACTACGAGCAGTACTTC. Variable domain in full (rest from reference TRBV9 and TRBJ2-7): DSGVTQTPKHLITATGQRVTLRCSPRSGDLSVYWYQQSLDQGLQFLIQYYNGEERAKGNILERFSAQQFPDLHSELNLSSLELGDSALYFCASSSTDNYEQYFGPGTRLTVT.

The chain carries TRBV6-5 and TRBJ2-7; TRBD1 matches at 7 bases. From germline, CDR1 is MNHEY and CDR2 SVGAGI. The CDR3 length is 15 residues. V was clipped by 6 bases and J by 2 bases; unmatched bases: 10. In DNA form, the CDR3 reads TGTGCCAGCAGCCACGGGACAGAGAGAACCTACGAGCAGTACTTC. Its translation is CASSHGTERTYEQYF.

This clone is judged medium-sized. The chain carries TRBV4-2 and TRBJ1-1; the D gene is possibly TRBD1 (6 bases). This CDR3 contains 15 residues. CDR1 is LGHNA and CDR2 is YNFKEQ in the germline V gene. V lost 0 bases and J lost 0, with 8 bases in between. This CDR3 reads CASSQEDSLNTEAFF. CDR3 DNA sequence: TGTGCCAGCAGCCAAGAGGACAGTTTGAACACTGAAGCTTTCTTT.

The chain couples TRBV30 to TRBJ1-5, with D unclear. Trimming removed 2 bases from V and 5 bases from J, with 10 bases in between. The CDR3 extends over 13 amino acids. Looked up from germline, CDR1 is GTSNPN and CDR2 is SVGIG (reference sequence). The CDR3 is CAWSLAGDQPQHF. The CDR3 coding sequence is TGTGCCTGGAGTCTGGCCGGGGATCAGCCCCAGCATTTT. The whole variable domain, filled in from reference TRBV30 and TRBJ1-5, reads SQTIHQWPATLVQPVGSPLSLECTVEGTSNPNLYWYRQAAGRGLQLLFYSVGIGQISSEVPQNLSASRPQDRQFILSSKKLLLSDSGFYLCAWSLAGDQPQHFGDGTRLSIL.

The CDR3 spells CASSLARGLGEQYF. The CDR3, as DNA: TGTGCCAGCAGCCTAGCCCGGGGTTTGGGCGAGCAGTACTTC. The chain combines TRBV13 with TRBJ2-7, with D tentatively TRBD2 (5 bases). CDR3 size: 14 residues. V lost 5 bases to trimming and J lost 6 bases, with 17 bases between them. The germline CDR1 and CDR2 sequences are PRHDT and FYEKMQ (reference sequence).